The clone carrying this TCR beta chain was picked up a small number of times. The antigen is undetermined. The data originate from a study of quantifying T cell responses using KT2 cells. Study overall: cDNA was made from DNase-treated RNA using alpha and beta constant primers. Estimated efficiency of the T4 ligation step was above 8% under optimum conditions. The second PCR was a qPCR stopped at a predetermined fluorescence threshold. Study-wide findings and caveats: KT2 sequence counts showed saturation when very many KT2 cells were spiked in.

Germline V lookup: CDR1 SNHLY, CDR2 FYNNEI. Trimming pared 6 bases from V and 3 bases from J, leaving 17 bases between. The CDR3 consists of 15 residues. A single-stranded UMI oligo with SP2 sequence was ligated to cDNA 3' ends. The first PCR ran roughly 4 cycles with an equimolar RC1.1 and RC1.2 beta primer mix. A single record per CDR3 protein comes from TCRdb applying MiXCR to the UMI-ligation and nested PCR reads. The profile shows around 56,000 distinct CDR3 sequences, 12% of them singletons. The sample is PBMC spiked with counted cells of clone KT2. This rearrangement joins TRBV2 to TRBJ2-5; D unclear. The TCR sequence derives from a human donor. Sequenced input: PBMCs spiked with cells of the T cell clone KT2. Here the CDR3 DNA reads TGTGCCAGCAGCCTCGATGAACAGAGAAAAGAGACCCAGTACTTC. This encodes CASSLDEQRKETQYF.